One and the same sample provided the 20 T cell receptor beta chains below, sequenced in a study of blood T cell repertoires in COVID-19. The assay was immunoSEQ multiplex PCR, and TCRdb's table has in-frame clones only and misses some. The data show 400,000 to 450,000 clones, roughly 90% seen once. The sample consisted of peripheral blood. The receptors here all came from a man younger than 35 with COVID-19, enrolled during active disease.

The CDR3 loop is CASSQPGHKYDGYTF. The CDR3 region has the DNA TGCGCCAGCAGCCAACCGGGACACAAGTATGATGGCTACACCTTC. The chain combines TRBV4-1 with TRBJ1-2; the D gene is possibly TRBD1 (6 bases). The CDR3 length is 15 residues. Germline V gene data show CDR1 as MGHRA and CDR2 as YSYEKL. V was pared by 2 bases and J by 6 bases, with 16 bases between.

V gene TRBV29-1 combines with J gene TRBJ1-3; D unresolved. The CDR3 runs to 11 residues. The ends were cut back, 5 bases at V and 3 bases at J, with 5 bases in the middle. Germline V gives CDR1 SQVTM, CDR2 ANQGSEA. In DNA, the CDR3 is TGCAGCGTTTTCCTTGGAAACACCATATATTTT. Protein: CSVFLGNTIYF.

The chain employs TRBV25-1 and TRBJ2-2; D gene ambiguous. The CDR3 consists of 15 residues. CDR1 is MGHDK, CDR2 SYGVNS, per germline. Trimming removed 3 bases from V and 1 base from J, with 9 bases in between. The DNA of the CDR3 is TGTGCCAGCAGTGACGTACGGAGGAACACCGGGGAGCTGTTTTTT. As protein: CASSDVRRNTGELFF.

This clone was detected only a few times. In the same sample, other DNA sequences code for this CDR3. The chain links TRBV12-3 or TRBV12-4 to TRBJ1-2; the D gene is possibly TRBD1 (6 bases). The CDR3 consists of 12 residues. Trimming took off 5 bases at V and 5 bases at J, with 9 bases between the two ends. The CDR3 nucleotides are TGTGCCAGCAGTCGGACAGTTTATGGCTACACCTTC. It is translated as CASSRTVYGYTF.

As regards this clone: One junction end does not reproduce the germline sequence, and a read error may be involved. This chain uses TRBV19 with TRBJ1-6; D gene ambiguous. In germline, CDR1 is LNHDA, CDR2 SQIVND (reference sequence). This CDR3 has 16 amino acids. The CDR3 nucleotides are TGTGCCAGCAGTACCCTTTCACAAAAACGGGATTCACCCCTCCACTTT. This translates into CASSTLSQKRDSPLHF.

This sequence joins TRBV5-1 and TRBJ2-3, with D possibly being TRBD1 (6 bases). Trimming removed 2 bases from V and 2 bases from J, with 9 bases in between. Germline V CDR1 and CDR2: SGHRS, YFSETQ. This CDR3 is 14 amino acids long. The CDR3 DNA follows: TGCGCCAGCAGCTTAAGACAGGACACAGATACGCAGTATTTT. Amino acids: CASSLRQDTDTQYF.

This clone was observed once. This chain connects TRBV25-1 to TRBJ2-3, with TRBD2 matching over 8 bases. After removal of 3 bases from V and 6 bases from J, the junction contained 8 bases not matched to a gene. Looked up from germline, CDR1 is MGHDK and CDR2 is SYGVNS. The CDR3 has 15 amino acids. The CDR3 bases are TGTGCCAGCAGTGAGGGTAGCGGGAATCCGGATACGCAGTATTTT. Translation gives CASSEGSGNPDTQYF. The full variable domain, with the rest looked up from reference TRBV25-1 and TRBJ2-3, is EADIYQTPRYLVIGTGKKITLECSQTMGHDKMYWYQQDPGMELHLIHYSYGVNSTEKGDLSSESTVSRIRTEHFPLTLESARPSHTSQYLCASSEGSGNPDTQYFGPGTRLTVL.

The chain joins TRBV4-1 to TRBJ1-6, with no clear D. The CDR3 spans 14 residues. Per germline, CDR1 MGHRA and CDR2 YSYEKL. Trimming shortened V by 1 base and J by 6 bases, and 7 bases separated the two germline ends. The CDR3 DNA reads as TGCGCCAGCAGCCAAGTCCCCGGTAATTCACCCCTCCACTTT. Its protein is CASSQVPGNSPLHF.

This clone was seen just once. V is TRBV4-1 and J is TRBJ2-3; 7 nucleotides agree with TRBD1. CDR1 is MGHRA and CDR2 is YSYEKL in the germline V gene. CDR3 size: 15 residues. V trimming: 0 bases; J trimming: 3 bases; junction bases outside the gene matches: 3. CDR3 nucleotide sequence: TGCGCCAGCAGCCAAGAGGGCAGGGGGACAGATACGCAGTATTTT. It codes for CASSQEGRGTDTQYF.

The rearrangement joins TRBV6-6 to TRBJ1-6; 8 nucleotides align to TRBD1. CDR1 and CDR2 from the germline V gene are MNHNY and SVGAGI (reference sequence). CDR3 length: 18 amino acids. The trim removed 5 bases at V and 5 bases at J, leaving 14 bases unmatched. This chain's CDR3 is CASSHTLPGQANNSPLHF. The CDR3 region has the DNA TGTGCCAGCAGTCACACACTCCCGGGACAGGCGAATAATTCACCCCTCCACTTT.

V gene TRBV20-1 combines with J gene TRBJ1-1; D is undetermined. The CDR3 consists of 12 residues. Germline lookup yields CDR1 DFQATT and CDR2 SNEGSKA (reference sequence). Trimming left V 3 bases short and J 3 bases short, with 8 bases between. The CDR3 reads CSASWRDTEAFF. The CDR3 bases are TGCAGTGCTAGTTGGAGGGACACTGAAGCTTTCTTT.

The V call is TRBV4-1, the J call TRBJ2-1; D unresolved. Looked up from germline, CDR1 is MGHRA and CDR2 is YSYEKL. This CDR3 spans 15 amino acids. Between the trimmed V and J ends, which lost 0 bases and 0 bases, there was a span of 6 bases. CDR3 nucleotides: TGCGCCAGCAGCCAAGAGTGGAGCTCCTACAATGAGCAGTTCTTC. It specifies CASSQEWSSYNEQFF.

The gene calls are TRBV4-1 and TRBJ2-5; D uncertain. The germline gives CDR1 MGHRA, CDR2 YSYEKL. Trimming removed 0 bases from V and 3 bases from J, with 8 bases in between. This CDR3 comprises 14 residues. This chain's CDR3 is CASSQENREETQYF. CDR3 bases: TGCGCCAGCAGCCAAGAAAACAGAGAAGAGACCCAGTACTTC.

This clone was found once. The chain links TRBV5-6 to TRBJ1-4; 10 nucleotides align to TRBD1. There are 15 residues in the CDR3. Germline V CDR1 and CDR2: SGHDT, YYEEEE. The V gene end was trimmed by 4 bases and the J gene end by 7 bases; junction bases not matched to a gene: 7. CDR3 in DNA: TGTGCCAGCAGCCTAGGGACAGGGGAGGGTGAAAAACTGTTTTTT. As protein: CASSLGTGEGEKLFF.

The chain uses TRBV2 and TRBJ1-5, with 9 bases lining up with TRBD1. This CDR3 spans 14 amino acids. CDR1 is SNHLY and CDR2 is FYNNEI in the germline V gene. V gave up 9 bases and J gave up 1 base; unmatched junction bases: 4. The CDR3 DNA sequence: TGTGCCAGTGCGGGACAGGGAAGCAATCAGCCCCAGCATTTT. Translation gives CASAGQGSNQPQHF. Supplemented by reference TRBV2 and TRBJ1-5, the full variable domain reads EPEVTQTPSHQVTQMGQEVILRCVPISNHLYFYWYRQILGQKVEFLVSFYNNEISEKSEIFDDQFSVERPDGSNFTLKIRSTKLEDSAMYFCASAGQGSNQPQHFGDGTRLSIL.

The V call is TRBV21-1, the J call TRBJ2-7; whether TRBD2, the table's D call, matches the DNA was not checked. TRBV21-1 is noted as a pseudogene. The length of the CDR3 is 15 residues. Here the CDR3 reads CASSNFGTSLYEQYF. CDR3 in DNA: TGTGCCAGCAGCAACTTCGGTACTAGCCTTTACGAGCAGTACTTC.

The chain combines TRBV6-5 with TRBJ2-7; a weak D match, TRBD2 (5 bases). The CDR3 has 14 residues. Germline V gene lookup returns CDR1 MNHEY and CDR2 SVGAGI. Trimming pared 6 bases from V and 1 base from J, leaving 13 bases between. CDR3 in amino acids: CASRRRESSYEQYF. CDR3 DNA: TGTGCCAGCAGACGCCGGGAAAGTTCCTACGAGCAGTACTTC.

The chain links TRBV30 to TRBJ1-3; D is possibly TRBD1 (6 bases). Germline CDR1 reads GTSNPN; CDR2 reads SVGIG (reference sequence). The germline V and J ends were trimmed by 5 bases and 5 bases, with 22 bases remaining between them. The CDR3 is 16 amino acids. The CDR3 reads CAWCRGLENGRNTIYF. CDR3 in DNA: TGTGCCTGGTGCAGGGGATTGGAGAACGGAAGAAACACCATATATTTT.

The chain joins TRBV7-3 to TRBJ2-3; 13 nucleotides line up with TRBD2. Germline CDR1 and CDR2: SGHTA and FQGTGA. Trimming at V came to 0 bases and at J to 5 bases, leaving 8 bases not matched to a gene. The CDR3 sequence is 18 residues long. The CDR3 here is CASSLTTSGRFPQDTQYF. The CDR3 region has the DNA TGTGCCAGCAGCTTAACGACTAGCGGGAGGTTCCCCCAAGATACGCAGTATTTT.

V and J are TRBV6-5 and TRBJ1-1, with 7 bases identical to TRBD1. CDR3 length: 15 residues. V was clipped by 7 bases and J by 0 bases; unmatched bases: 8. Germline V gene data show CDR1 as MNHEY and CDR2 as SVGAGI. The CDR3 nucleotides read TGTGCCAGCACCTCAGGGGGGCGGCTGAACACTGAAGCTTTCTTT. This codes for CASTSGGRLNTEAFF.